One sample yielded the 4 T cell receptor beta chains listed below, sequenced in a study of OX40 agonist ivuxolimab in advanced cancers. Libraries were prepared by immunoSEQ multiplex PCR; TCRdb keeps only in-frame clonotypes and omits some of them. The sample records some 80,000 clones, around 87% being singletons. The input for sequencing was CD4+ or CD8+ T cells sorted from blood, taken in a trial of the OX40 agonist ivuxolimab. Every receptor here comes from an adult with an advanced solid tumor such as melanoma, head and neck, liver or kidney cancer.

V gene TRBV28 combines with J gene TRBJ1-2, with 7 nucleotides matching TRBD1. V trimming: 11 bases; J trimming: 5 bases; junction bases outside the gene matches: 11. Germline V gene lookup returns CDR1 MDHEN and CDR2 SYDVKM. The length of the CDR3 is 13 residues. The CDR3 DNA reads TGTGCCTCAACCTTACAGGGGTGGTATGGCTACACCTTC. It yields the protein CASTLQGWYGYTF.

This clone was recorded once. This chain joins TRBV30 and TRBJ1-5; TRBD1 might be the D (5 bases). This CDR3 spans 12 amino acids. Germline V gene lookup returns CDR1 GTSNPN and CDR2 SVGIG (reference sequence). In DNA form, the CDR3 reads TGTGCTTGGGGACGGGCAAATCAGCCCCAGCATTTT. This translates into CAWGRANQPQHF.

This clone occurred once. The genes are TRBV6-4 and TRBJ2-5; D might be TRBD1 or TRBD2, each matching 6 bases. The CDR3 runs 15 residues. Germline V gene data show CDR1 as MRHNA and CDR2 as SNTAGT. Between the trimmed V and J ends, which lost 11 bases and 4 bases, there was a span of 23 bases. CDR3 DNA: TGTGCCTTACAGAGAGGGTTGGGGGGCGTAGAGACCCAGTACTTC. This codes for CALQRGLGGVETQYF.

Comment on this clone: Other DNA sequences from this sample encode an identical CDR3 as well. This chain connects TRBV5-4 to TRBJ1-1, with D hard to call. Trimming shortened V by 5 bases and J by 2 bases, and 7 bases separated the two germline ends. The CDR3 runs 12 residues. CDR1 SGHNT and CDR2 YYREEE come from the germline V gene (reference sequence). CDR3 loop: CASSRSNTEAFF. Here the CDR3 DNA reads TGTGCCAGCAGTCGCAGTAACACTGAAGCTTTCTTT.